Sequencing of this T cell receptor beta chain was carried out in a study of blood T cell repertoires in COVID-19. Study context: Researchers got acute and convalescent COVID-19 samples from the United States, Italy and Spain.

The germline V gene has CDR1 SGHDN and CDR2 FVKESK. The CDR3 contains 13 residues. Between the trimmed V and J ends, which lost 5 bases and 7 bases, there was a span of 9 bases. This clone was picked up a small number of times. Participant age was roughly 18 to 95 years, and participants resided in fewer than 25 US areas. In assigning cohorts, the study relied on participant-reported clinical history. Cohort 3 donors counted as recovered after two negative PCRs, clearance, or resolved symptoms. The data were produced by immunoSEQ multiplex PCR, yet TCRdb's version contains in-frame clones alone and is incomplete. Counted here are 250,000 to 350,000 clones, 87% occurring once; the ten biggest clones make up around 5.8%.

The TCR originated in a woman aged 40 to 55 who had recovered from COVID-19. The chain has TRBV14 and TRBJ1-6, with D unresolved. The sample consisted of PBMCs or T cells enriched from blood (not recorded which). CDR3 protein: CASSAQTNSPLHF. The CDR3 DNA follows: TGTGCCAGCAGCGCACAGACCAATTCACCCCTCCACTTT.